This is a list of T cell receptor beta chains from one sample in a study of CD8 T cells in ankylosing spondylitis. In TCRdb, the 5' RACE reads were re-called with MiXCR into one record per CDR3 protein. The data contain around 140,000 distinct CDR3 sequences, 9.5% to 12% of them singletons. Sequencing was carried out using blood, either unsorted or a sorted T cell fraction (not recorded which). The origin of the receptors is a female donor with ankylosing spondylitis or in good health (not recorded which). CDR3s include the opening cysteine and the closing phenylalanine or tryptophan. The D gene is left open where the match is weak. The size entry is marked missing in some rows and otherwise reads once, few, many or a size class.

j_gene: TRBJ2-3; abundance: many; v_gene: TRBV14; d_gene: .; CDR3aa: CASSQIADTRTDTQYF; CDR3nt: TGTGCCAGCAGCCAGATTGCGGACACGCGCACAGATACGCAGTATTTT
j_gene: TRBJ2-3; abundance: many; v_gene: TRBV5-1; d_gene: .; CDR3aa: CASSLSGDGTQYF; CDR3nt: TGCGCCAGCAGCTTGTCCGGGGACGGTACGCAGTATTTT
j_gene: TRBJ2-3; abundance: many; v_gene: TRBV20-1; d_gene: .; CDR3aa: CSAPSPGQNTDTQYF; CDR3nt: TGCAGTGCTCCCTCCCCGGGGCAGAACACAGATACGCAGTATTTT
j_gene: TRBJ1-5; abundance: many; v_gene: TRBV6-1; d_gene: TRBD1; CDR3aa: CASSVDRGRGPQHF; CDR3nt: TGTGCCAGCAGTGTAGACAGGGGACGGGGGCCCCAGCATTTT
j_gene: TRBJ1-1; abundance: many; v_gene: TRBV5-1; d_gene: .; CDR3aa: CASSSEGGTEAFF; CDR3nt: TGCGCCAGCAGCTCGGAAGGCGGCACTGAAGCTTTCTTT
j_gene: TRBJ1-2; abundance: .; v_gene: TRBV5-1; d_gene: .; CDR3aa: CASSFQGGGYTF; CDR3nt: TGCGCCAGCAGCTTCCAGGGTGGTGGCTACACCTTC
j_gene: TRBJ2-7; abundance: many; v_gene: TRBV12-3/TRBV12-4; d_gene: .; CDR3aa: CASRQGLGAYEQYF; CDR3nt: TGTGCCAGCAGGCAGGGGCTAGGGGCCTACGAGCAGTACTTC
j_gene: TRBJ2-7; abundance: many; v_gene: TRBV20-1; d_gene: .; CDR3aa: CSARPKDSYEQYF; CDR3nt: TGCAGTGCTAGACCGAAGGACTCCTACGAGCAGTACTTC
j_gene: TRBJ2-7; abundance: many; v_gene: TRBV10-1; d_gene: .; CDR3aa: CASSESPGSYEQYF; CDR3nt: TGCGCCAGCAGTGAGTCTCCGGGCTCCTACGAGCAGTACTTC
j_gene: TRBJ2-1; abundance: many; v_gene: TRBV12-3/TRBV12-4; d_gene: TRBD2; CDR3aa: CASSLIPTTSGGANNEQFF; CDR3nt: TGTGCCAGCAGTTTAATCCCTACGACTAGCGGGGGGGCCAATAATGAGCAGTTCTTC
j_gene: TRBJ2-1; abundance: many; v_gene: TRBV20-1; d_gene: TRBD2; CDR3aa: CSAGSGGAWSIEQFF; CDR3nt: TGCAGTGCGGGAAGCGGGGGGGCCTGGTCAATTGAGCAGTTCTTC
j_gene: TRBJ2-3; abundance: many; v_gene: TRBV18; d_gene: .; CDR3aa: CASSPSRQALTDTQYF; CDR3nt: TGTGCCAGCTCACCATCGAGACAGGCCCTCACAGATACGCAGTATTTT
j_gene: TRBJ1-4; abundance: many; v_gene: TRBV5-1; d_gene: .; CDR3aa: CASSPRGDNEKLFF; CDR3nt: TGCGCCAGCAGCCCCCGGGGGGATAATGAAAAACTGTTTTTT
j_gene: TRBJ2-1; abundance: .; v_gene: TRBV6-5; d_gene: TRBD1; CDR3aa: CASSSTGGKYNEQFF; CDR3nt: TGTGCCAGCAGTTCTACAGGGGGAAAGTACAATGAGCAGTTCTTC
j_gene: TRBJ2-5; abundance: .; v_gene: TRBV19; d_gene: .; CDR3aa: CASTGVGGIGETQYF; CDR3nt: TGTGCCAGTACAGGGGTAGGAGGAATCGGAGAGACCCAGTACTTC
j_gene: TRBJ2-3; abundance: .; v_gene: TRBV5-1; d_gene: TRBD2; CDR3aa: CASTLLAGGSTDTQYF; CDR3nt: TGCGCCAGTACCTTACTAGCGGGGGGATCCACAGATACGCAGTATTTT
j_gene: TRBJ1-1; abundance: many; v_gene: TRBV12-3/TRBV12-4; d_gene: .; CDR3aa: CASSFTLATEAFF; CDR3nt: TGTGCCAGCAGTTTCACCCTGGCCACTGAAGCTTTCTTT
j_gene: TRBJ1-1; abundance: many; v_gene: TRBV5-1; d_gene: .; CDR3aa: CASSRNGDPNTEAFF; CDR3nt: TGCGCCAGCAGCCGGAATGGAGACCCGAACACTGAAGCTTTCTTT
j_gene: TRBJ2-3; abundance: many; v_gene: TRBV20-1; d_gene: .; CDR3aa: CSAGGTAGDTQYF; CDR3nt: TGCAGTGCTGGCGGGACCGCCGGAGATACGCAGTATTTT
j_gene: TRBJ2-3; abundance: many; v_gene: TRBV20-1; d_gene: .; CDR3aa: CSVKSGAGTDTQYF; CDR3nt: TGCAGTGTAAAGTCGGGGGCCGGCACAGATACGCAGTATTTT
j_gene: TRBJ2-7; abundance: .; v_gene: TRBV7-7; d_gene: .; CDR3aa: CASIIVAHYEQYF; CDR3nt: TGTGCCAGCATCATTGTGGCACACTACGAGCAGTACTTC
j_gene: TRBJ1-4; abundance: few; v_gene: TRBV7-9; d_gene: .; CDR3aa: CASSVLTDELFF; CDR3nt: TGTGCCAGCAGCGTATTGACGGATGAACTGTTTTTT
j_gene: TRBJ1-4; abundance: many; v_gene: TRBV29-1; d_gene: .; CDR3aa: CSVDVAQSRGGLFF; CDR3nt: TGCAGCGTTGACGTCGCCCAGAGCAGGGGAGGACTGTTTTTT
j_gene: TRBJ1-1; abundance: .; v_gene: TRBV7-2; d_gene: TRBD1; CDR3aa: CASSFESGGYTEAFF; CDR3nt: TGTGCCAGCAGCTTTGAATCAGGGGGCTACACTGAAGCTTTCTTT
j_gene: TRBJ1-1; abundance: few; v_gene: TRBV12-3/TRBV12-4; d_gene: .; CDR3aa: CAGRGTSGVAFF; CDR3nt: TGTGCCGGACGGGGCACTTCGGGGGTTGCTTTCTTT
j_gene: TRBJ1-2; abundance: many; v_gene: TRBV5-5; d_gene: TRBD1; CDR3aa: CASSSGGSGYTF; CDR3nt: TGTGCCAGCAGCTCAGGGGGCTCTGGCTACACCTTC
j_gene: TRBJ2-1; abundance: many; v_gene: TRBV9; d_gene: .; CDR3aa: CASSETLGVNNEQFF; CDR3nt: TGTGCCAGCAGCGAAACTCTCGGGGTCAACAATGAGCAGTTCTTC
j_gene: TRBJ1-2; abundance: many; v_gene: TRBV19; d_gene: .; CDR3aa: CASSISDGYGYTF; CDR3nt: TGTGCCAGTAGTATCTCGGACGGCTATGGCTACACCTTC
j_gene: TRBJ2-3; abundance: .; v_gene: TRBV27; d_gene: .; CDR3aa: CASTLRAGDAADTQYF; CDR3nt: TGTGCCAGCACCTTAAGGGCCGGGGACGCGGCAGATACGCAGTATTTT
j_gene: TRBJ1-1; abundance: few; v_gene: TRBV4-1; d_gene: TRBD1; CDR3aa: CASRPGTGDTEAFF; CDR3nt: TGCGCCAGCAGGCCTGGGACAGGGGACACTGAAGCTTTCTTT
j_gene: TRBJ1-1; abundance: many; v_gene: TRBV19; d_gene: .; CDR3aa: CASSIPSGRGYTEAFF; CDR3nt: TGTGCCAGTAGTATTCCCTCCGGTAGGGGGTACACTGAAGCTTTCTTT
j_gene: TRBJ2-7; abundance: many; v_gene: TRBV29-1; d_gene: .; CDR3aa: CSVGISLARYEQYF; CDR3nt: TGCAGCGTTGGAATCTCACTAGCACGCTACGAGCAGTACTTC
j_gene: TRBJ1-2; abundance: few; v_gene: TRBV3-1; d_gene: .; CDR3aa: CASSQGGTNYGYTF; CDR3nt: TGTGCCAGCAGCCAAGGGGGGACTAACTATGGCTACACCTTC
j_gene: TRBJ2-3; abundance: .; v_gene: TRBV3-1; d_gene: .; CDR3aa: CASSPPATPSPDAQYF; CDR3nt: TGTGCCAGCAGCCCCCCGGCGACCCCCTCTCCAGATGCGCAGTATTTT
j_gene: TRBJ2-3; abundance: many; v_gene: TRBV6-5; d_gene: TRBD1; CDR3aa: CASSYSGTGRNTQYF; CDR3nt: TGTGCCAGCAGTTACTCAGGGACAGGGAGGAATACGCAGTATTTT
j_gene: TRBJ2-5; abundance: many; v_gene: TRBV20-1; d_gene: TRBD2; CDR3aa: CSAAETSEETQYF; CDR3nt: TGCAGTGCTGCGGAAACTAGCGAAGAGACCCAGTACTTC
j_gene: TRBJ2-1; abundance: few; v_gene: TRBV11-2; d_gene: .; CDR3aa: CASSRGGDEQFF; CDR3nt: TGTGCCAGCTCTAGGGGCGGGGATGAGCAGTTCTTC
j_gene: TRBJ1-1; abundance: many; v_gene: TRBV20-1; d_gene: .; CDR3aa: CSASRPDPLTFMNTEAFF; CDR3nt: TGCAGTGCTAGCCGTCCAGACCCCTTAACATTCATGAACACTGAAGCTTTCTTT
j_gene: TRBJ2-5; abundance: many; v_gene: TRBV7-9; d_gene: TRBD2; CDR3aa: CASSPGGRVHQETQYF; CDR3nt: TGTGCCAGCAGCCCCGGGGGGAGGGTGCACCAAGAGACCCAGTACTTC
j_gene: TRBJ2-3; abundance: many; v_gene: TRBV5-1; d_gene: .; CDR3aa: CASSLTLDTDTQYF; CDR3nt: TGCGCCAGCAGCTTGACACTCGACACAGATACGCAGTATTTT
j_gene: TRBJ1-5; abundance: many; v_gene: TRBV20-1; d_gene: .; CDR3aa: CSAYSGGRNQPQHF; CDR3nt: TGCAGTGCTTACTCTGGGGGGAGGAATCAGCCCCAGCATTTT
j_gene: TRBJ2-1; abundance: .; v_gene: TRBV5-1; d_gene: .; CDR3aa: CASSYGGAHYNEQFF; CDR3nt: TGCGCCAGCAGCTACGGCGGGGCACACTACAATGAGCAGTTCTTC
j_gene: TRBJ2-7; abundance: many; v_gene: TRBV3-1; d_gene: .; CDR3aa: CASSQESVKGEQYF; CDR3nt: TGTGCCAGCAGCCAAGAAAGCGTTAAGGGAGAGCAGTACTTC
j_gene: TRBJ1-6; abundance: .; v_gene: TRBV27; d_gene: .; CDR3aa: CASSFSHGSPLHF; CDR3nt: TGTGCCAGCAGTTTTTCGCATGGGTCACCCCTCCACTTT
j_gene: TRBJ1-1; abundance: many; v_gene: TRBV5-1; d_gene: .; CDR3aa: CASSLAESPSGEAFF; CDR3nt: TGCGCCAGCAGCTTGGCCGAGTCGCCTTCCGGTGAAGCTTTCTTT
j_gene: TRBJ1-1; abundance: many; v_gene: TRBV2; d_gene: TRBD1; CDR3aa: CASSSDRAGTEAFF; CDR3nt: TGTGCCAGCAGTTCAGACAGGGCGGGCACTGAAGCTTTCTTT
j_gene: TRBJ2-7; abundance: many; v_gene: TRBV2; d_gene: .; CDR3aa: CASSLRALNYEQYF; CDR3nt: TGTGCCAGCAGCCTCCGGGCCCTAAACTACGAGCAGTACTTC
j_gene: TRBJ1-1; abundance: many; v_gene: TRBV27; d_gene: .; CDR3aa: CATSGSGNTEAFF; CDR3nt: TGTGCCACCTCGGGGAGCGGGAACACTGAAGCTTTCTTT
j_gene: TRBJ2-7; abundance: many; v_gene: TRBV27; d_gene: .; CDR3aa: CASSRGPEQYF; CDR3nt: TGTGCCAGCAGCCGAGGGCCTGAGCAGTACTTC